This T cell receptor beta chain derives from a study of blood T cell repertoires in COVID-19. Study summary: The origin of the acute and convalescent COVID-19 samples was the United States, Italy and Spain. PBMCs, B-cell-depleted T cells, or T cells were the source of the cDNA or gDNA that made up the material.

V was clipped by 3 bases and J by 0 bases, with 11 bases between them. This CDR3 contains 16 residues. Germline V gives CDR1 KGHSH, CDR2 LQKENI. Sequencing used immunoSEQ multiplex PCR; TCRdb keeps in-frame clones, though not all of them. The table includes some 200,000 clones, roughly nine tenths detected once. The genes are TRBV18 and TRBJ1-4; D gene unclear. The receptor was isolated from a woman in her fifties or sixties with acute or convalescent COVID-19. Sequences were obtained from peripheral blood. The chain's CDR3 is CASSPHSVATNEKLFF. The CDR3 DNA follows: TGTGCCAGCTCACCCCATTCAGTTGCAACTAATGAAAAACTGTTTTTT.